Presented here are 10 T cell receptor beta chains from one specimen sequenced in a study of T cell responses to AZD1222 COVID-19 vaccine. The repertoire was sequenced with immunoSEQ multiplex PCR; TCRdb's copy has only in-frame clones and lacks some. This table has approximately 200,000 clones, about 95% appearing once. The input for sequencing was peripheral blood, taken 28 days after the second dose of the MenACWY control vaccine. Receptors originate from an adult who received the MenACWY meningococcal vaccine as a control.

V gene TRBV2 combines with J gene TRBJ2-1; 12 bases are shared with TRBD2. Germline V gene sequence: CDR1 SNHLY, CDR2 FYNNEI. With 6 bases clipped from V and 7 bases from J, the junction kept 7 bases outside the gene matches. The CDR3 covers 15 residues. In nucleotides, the CDR3 is TGTGCCAGCAGGGTACTAGCGGGGGGTTTTAATGAGCAGTTCTTC. Its protein is CASRVLAGGFNEQFF.

This rearrangement joins TRBV5-1 to TRBJ1-1; a weak D match, TRBD1 (6 bases). The CDR3 loop spans 13 amino acids. Germline V lookup: CDR1 SGHRS, CDR2 YFSETQ. Trimming removed 3 bases at V and 5 bases at J, with 11 bases between. The DNA of the CDR3 is TGCGCCAGCAGCTCCCAAGGGGGGACTGAAGCTTTCTTT. Translating it yields CASSSQGGTEAFF. The full variable domain, rest sourced from reference TRBV5-1 and TRBJ1-1, is KAGVTQTPRYLIKTRGQQVTLSCSPISGHRSVSWYQQTPGQGLQFLFEYFSETQRNKGNFPGRFSGRQFSNSRSEMNVSTLELGDSALYLCASSSQGGTEAFFGQGTRLTVV.

The chain is built from TRBV2 and TRBJ1-6; D is ambiguous. The CDR3 length is 13 residues. The germline V and J ends were trimmed by 6 bases and 5 bases, with 8 bases remaining between them. Germline V gene lookup returns CDR1 SNHLY and CDR2 FYNNEI. The CDR3 loop is CASREWNNSPLHF. For the CDR3, the DNA is TGTGCCAGCAGGGAGTGGAATAATTCACCCCTCCACTTT.

V usage is TRBV7-8 and J usage is TRBJ1-2; D ambiguous. The CDR3 extends over 14 amino acids. CDR1 is SGHVS, CDR2 FQNEAQ, per germline. V lost 5 bases and J lost 2, with 12 bases in between. CDR3 DNA sequence: TGTGCCAGCAGCGCCCTCGAGGGAAACTATGGCTACACCTTC. This translates into CASSALEGNYGYTF.

The rearrangement joins TRBV2 to TRBJ1-4; TRBD1 matches 7 bases. The CDR3 runs 15 residues. Trimming cost V 5 bases and J 4 bases; bases outside gene matches: 7. Germline CDR1 reads SNHLY; CDR2 reads FYNNEI. The DNA for the CDR3 is TGTGCCAGCAGTCAGCAAGGGGGCATTAATGAAAAACTGTTTTTT. Amino acid sequence: CASSQQGGINEKLFF.

CDR3 sequence: CATQESTEAFF. The CDR3 nucleotides read TGCGCCACCCAGGAATCGACCGAAGCTTTCTTT. J is TRBJ1-1 and V is TRBV4-1; D is ambiguous. With 10 bases removed from V and 8 bases from J, the gap between germline ends came to 14 bases. Looked up from germline, CDR1 is MGHRA and CDR2 is YSYEKL. The CDR3 loop spans 11 amino acids.

About this clone: Other DNA sequences in this specimen translate into the identical CDR3. The chain links TRBV7-9 to TRBJ2-7; D may match TRBD1 or TRBD2 (5 bases each). The germline V gene encodes CDR1 SEHNR and CDR2 FQNEAQ (reference sequence). The CDR3 totals 13 residues. V was shortened by 5 bases and J by 4 bases, with 12 bases between the two germline ends. The CDR3 reads CASSPGGAYEQYF. The CDR3 region has the DNA TGTGCCAGCAGCCCTGGGGGAGCATACGAGCAGTACTTC.

CDR3 sequence reads: CASSPGQLNEQFF. The CDR3 bases are TGCGCCAGCAGCCCAGGACAGCTCAATGAGCAGTTCTTC. V usage is TRBV5-1 and J usage is TRBJ2-1, with D perhaps matching TRBD1 (6 bases). The germline V and J ends were trimmed by 4 bases and 6 bases, with 11 bases remaining between them. The CDR3 totals 13 residues. Germline assignment: CDR1 SGHRS and CDR2 YFSETQ.

The chain carries TRBV25-1 and TRBJ2-2; possibly TRBD2 for D (5 bases). This CDR3 is 15 amino acids long. V gave up 1 base and J gave up 3 bases, with 9 bases separating them. CDR1 is MGHDK, CDR2 SYGVNS, per germline. The CDR3 nucleotides read TGTGCCAGCAGTGAATTGGGGAGAGACACCGGGGAGCTGTTTTTT. Translated, it gives CASSELGRDTGELFF.

The chain has TRBV9 and TRBJ2-6; TRBD1 matches at 12 bases. Germline assignment: CDR1 SGDLS and CDR2 YYNGEE. This CDR3 is built from 20 residues. The V segment lost 3 bases and the J segment 1 base; nucleotides outside the gene matches: 11. CDR3 in amino acids: CASSETGTGGAGSGANVLTF. CDR3 sequence (DNA): TGTGCCAGCAGCGAGACCGGGACAGGGGGCGCGGGTTCTGGGGCCAACGTCCTGACTTTC.